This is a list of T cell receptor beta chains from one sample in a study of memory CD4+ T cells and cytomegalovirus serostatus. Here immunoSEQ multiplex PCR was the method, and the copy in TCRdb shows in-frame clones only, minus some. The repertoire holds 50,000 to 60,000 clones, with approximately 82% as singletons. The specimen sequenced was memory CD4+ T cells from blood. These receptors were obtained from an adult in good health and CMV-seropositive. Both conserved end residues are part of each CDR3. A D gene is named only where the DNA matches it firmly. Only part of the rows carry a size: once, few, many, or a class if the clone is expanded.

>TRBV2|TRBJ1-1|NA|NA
TGTGCCAGCAACCCGCGGAACACTGAAGCTTTCTTT
CASNPRNTEAFF
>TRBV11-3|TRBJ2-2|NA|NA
TGTGCCAGCAGCTTAGGGGGTCGAGGGGTCACCGGGGAGCTGTTTTTT
CASSLGGRGVTGELFF
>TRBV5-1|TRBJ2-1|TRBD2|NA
TGCGCCAGCAGCCAAAATCTAGCGGGACCTCTCGGTGAGCAGTTCTTC
CASSQNLAGPLGEQFF
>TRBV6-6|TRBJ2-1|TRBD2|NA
TGTGCCAGCAGCCCCTCGAGCGGGAGTCGCCGTGAGCAGTTCTTC
CASSPSSGSRREQFF
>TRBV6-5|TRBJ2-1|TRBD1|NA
TGTGCCAGCAGTTACTCGGGACAGGGCAACAATGAGCAGTTCTTC
CASSYSGQGNNEQFF
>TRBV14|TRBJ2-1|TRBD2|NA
TGTGCCAGCAGCCAAGGGTCACTAGCGGGGTACAATGAGCAGTTCTTC
CASSQGSLAGYNEQFF
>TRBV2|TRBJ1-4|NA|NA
TGTGCCAGCAGTGTAGGAGACAGGCCCAGTGAAAAACTGTTTTTT
CASSVGDRPSEKLFF
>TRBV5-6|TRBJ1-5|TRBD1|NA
TGTGCCAGCAGCCGACAGGGAACGGATCAGCCCCAGCATTTT
CASSRQGTDQPQHF
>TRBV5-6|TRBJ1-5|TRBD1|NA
TGTGCCAGCAGCTTGTATCCGACAGGGATTAATCAGCCCCAGCATTTT
CASSLYPTGINQPQHF
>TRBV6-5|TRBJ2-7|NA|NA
TGTGCCAGCAGTTACGGCAGGCATGAGGCGCAGTACTTC
CASSYGRHEAQYF
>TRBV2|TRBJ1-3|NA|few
TGTGCCAGCAGTATGGACGGCAGAAACACCATATATTTT
CASSMDGRNTIYF
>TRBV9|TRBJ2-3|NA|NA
TGTGCCAGCAGCGTAGTGGGGGAAGATACGCAGTATTTT
CASSVVGEDTQYF
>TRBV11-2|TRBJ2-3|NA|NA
TGTGCCAGCAGCTCGCTAGGGGACACAGATACGCAGTATTTT
CASSSLGDTDTQYF
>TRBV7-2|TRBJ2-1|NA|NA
TGTGCCAGCAGCTTAACGGGGCCCAATCCGGATGAGCAGTTCTTC
CASSLTGPNPDEQFF
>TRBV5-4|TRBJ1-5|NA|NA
TGTGCCAGCACCCGAGACAGGTTTAGCAATCAGCCCCAGCATTTT
CASTRDRFSNQPQHF
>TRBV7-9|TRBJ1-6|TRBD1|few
TGTGCCAGCAGCCCCAGACAGGGTGATTCACCCCTCCACTTT
CASSPRQGDSPLHF
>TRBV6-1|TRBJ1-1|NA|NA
TGTGCCAGCGAGGGTCCCCGTCAAACTGAAGCTTTCTTT
CASEGPRQTEAFF
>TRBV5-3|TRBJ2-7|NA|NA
TGTGCCAGATACGATTCCGAAGACAGGCCCTCCTACGAGCAGTACTTC
CARYDSEDRPSYEQYF
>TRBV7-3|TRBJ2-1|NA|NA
TGTGCCGGAGGGTCTGAGCAGTTCTTC
CAGGSEQFF
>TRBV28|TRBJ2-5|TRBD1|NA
TGTGCCAGCAGTTTATTGTGGGGACAGGGGGCGCTAGGGGGAGAGACCCAGTACTTC
CASSLLWGQGALGGETQYF
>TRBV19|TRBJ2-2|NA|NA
TGTGCCAGTAGGTGGCAGGGGTTGGCCGGGGAGCTGTTTTTT
CASRWQGLAGELFF
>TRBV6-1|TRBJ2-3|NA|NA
TGTGCCATCATAAAAGGGGGGACAGATACGCAGTATTTT
CAIIKGGTDTQYF
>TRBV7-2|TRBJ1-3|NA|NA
TGTGCCAGCAGCCTACGGACGGGGAGCTCTGGAAACACCATATATTTT
CASSLRTGSSGNTIYF
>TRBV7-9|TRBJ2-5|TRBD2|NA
TGTGCCAGCAGCTTATACGGGACCGGGGGGGAGACCCAGTACTTC
CASSLYGTGGETQYF
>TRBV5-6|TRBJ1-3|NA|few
TGTGCCAGCAGCTTACAGCAAGTTGGAAACACCATATATTTT
CASSLQQVGNTIYF
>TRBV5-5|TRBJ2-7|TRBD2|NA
TGTGCCAGCAGCTTACGCGGGAGTGAATGGAGGTACGAGCAGTACTTC
CASSLRGSEWRYEQYF
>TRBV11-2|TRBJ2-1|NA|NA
TGTGCCAGCAGCTTAGTTACCTACAATGAGCAGTTCTTC
CASSLVTYNEQFF
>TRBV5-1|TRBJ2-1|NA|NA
TGCGCCAGCAGCTTATCGGGGGACAATGAGCAGTTCTTC
CASSLSGDNEQFF
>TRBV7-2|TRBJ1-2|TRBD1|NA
TGTGCCAGCAGCTTAGCCCGGGACAGGGTTTACACCTTC
CASSLARDRVYTF
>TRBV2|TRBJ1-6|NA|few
TGTGCCAGCAGTGGTACCGGGGTGGGGAATTCACCCCTCCACTTT
CASSGTGVGNSPLHF
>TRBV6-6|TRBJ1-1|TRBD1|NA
TGTGCCAGCAAAACCGGGACAGGGGGCACTGAAGCTTTCTTT
CASKTGTGGTEAFF
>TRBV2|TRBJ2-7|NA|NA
TGTGCCAGCAGTGAACAGGGTGAGATCTACGAGCAGTACTTC
CASSEQGEIYEQYF
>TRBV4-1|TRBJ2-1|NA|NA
TGCGCCAGCAGCCAAGTTAACAATGAGCAGTTCTTC
CASSQVNNEQFF
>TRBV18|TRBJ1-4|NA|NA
TGTGCCAGCTCACAATCTGAAGGTTGGGGTGAAAAACTGTTTTTT
CASSQSEGWGEKLFF
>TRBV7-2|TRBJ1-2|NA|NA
TGTGCCAGCAGCTCGTACAGGGTTAACTATGGCTACACCTTC
CASSSYRVNYGYTF
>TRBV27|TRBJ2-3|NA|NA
TGTGCCAGCAGTTTAGGGGCTGGCGCAGATACGCAGTATTTT
CASSLGAGADTQYF
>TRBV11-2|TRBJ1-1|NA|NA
TGTGCCAGCAGCTTAGAGGGGGCAACTGAAGCTTTCTTT
CASSLEGATEAFF
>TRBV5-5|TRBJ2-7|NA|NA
TGTGCCAGCAGCTTGGTGGATAGCTCCTACGAGCAGTACTTC
CASSLVDSSYEQYF
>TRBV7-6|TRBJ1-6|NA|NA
TGTGCCAGCAGCTTAGAGTCGTCTTCCGCGGCAGGGGCCTATAATTCACCCCTCCACTTT
CASSLESSSAAGAYNSPLHF
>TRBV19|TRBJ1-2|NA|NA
TGTGCCAGTAGTATCCGGGGGGAGACAGTCACCTTC
CASSIRGETVTF
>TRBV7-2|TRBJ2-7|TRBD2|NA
TGTGCCAGCAGCTTAGGAGTGGGAGGGATCCCCTCCTACGAGCAGTACTTC
CASSLGVGGIPSYEQYF
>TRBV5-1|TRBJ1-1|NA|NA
TGCGCCAGCAGCCCGCAGGGTGGAACTGAAGCTTTCTTT
CASSPQGGTEAFF
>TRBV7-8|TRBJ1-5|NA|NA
TGTGCCAGCAGCTTATCCCAGGGTCCCAATCAGCCCCAGCATTTT
CASSLSQGPNQPQHF
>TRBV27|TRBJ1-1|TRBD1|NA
TGTGCCAGCAGCTCTTTCTCGACAGGGATAGCTGTAGCTTTCTTT
CASSSFSTGIAVAFF
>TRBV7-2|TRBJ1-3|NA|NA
TGTGCCAGCAGCTTAGGGGGTGGATCTGGAAACACCATATATTTT
CASSLGGGSGNTIYF
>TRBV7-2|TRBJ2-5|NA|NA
TGTGCCAGCAGCTTAGTGGACTCTCCGACCCAGTACTTC
CASSLVDSPTQYF